Below are 9 T cell receptor beta chains sequenced from a single sample in a study of glioma-infiltrating T cells after dendritic cell vaccination. The method was immunoSEQ multiplex PCR; TCRdb's version includes in-frame clones alone and lacks a portion of them. In the table there are approximately 84,000 clones, over 75% of which are singletons. The input for sequencing was blood, taken before dendritic cell vaccination. These TCRs come from a human donor with glioblastoma.

This sequence joins TRBV5-6 and TRBJ2-1; the D gene is possibly TRBD2 (6 bases). The length of the CDR3 is 13 residues. V was clipped by 4 bases and J by 8 bases, with 13 bases between them. Germline V gene data show CDR1 as SGHDT and CDR2 as YYEEEE. CDR3 nucleotide sequence: TGTGCCAGCAGCACAACTAGCTTCCATGAGCAGTTCTTC. Its protein is CASSTTSFHEQFF. The full variable domain, its missing parts supplied by reference TRBV5-6 and TRBJ2-1, is DAGVTQSPTHLIKTRGQQVTLRCSPKSGHDTVSWYQQALGQGPQFIFQYYEEEERQRGNFPDRFSGHQFPNYSSELNVNALLLGDSALYLCASSTTSFHEQFFGPGTRLTVL.

The rearrangement uses TRBV11-3 and TRBJ2-1, with D perhaps TRBD1 (6 bases). Germline V gene sequence: CDR1 SGHNT, CDR2 YENEEA. Deletions cut 5 bases from V and 6 bases from J, with 17 bases between. The CDR3 covers 15 residues. CDR3 nucleotide sequence: TGTGCCAGCAGCCCCTCCGGGGCAGGGGTCAATGAGCAGTTCTTC. Translating gives CASSPSGAGVNEQFF.

This clone was picked up many times. V and J are TRBV5-6 and TRBJ2-7, with a weak D call TRBD2 (6 bases). V was shortened by 1 base and J by 4 bases, with 15 bases between the two germline ends. This CDR3 region has 15 residues. The V gene's germline CDR1 is SGHDT and CDR2 YYEEEE. The CDR3 reads CASSLWASEDYEQYF. The CDR3 nucleotides read TGTGCCAGCAGCTTGTGGGCTAGCGAGGATTACGAGCAGTACTTC.

The chain combines TRBV18 with TRBJ2-1; 7 bases match TRBD1. Germline CDR1 is KGHSH and CDR2 is LQKENI. V shed 1 base, J shed 6 bases, and the junction held 3 bases outside the gene matches. CDR3 length equals 14 residues. CDR3 in amino acids: CASSPREGANEQFF. The CDR3 DNA follows: TGTGCCAGCTCACCACGTGAGGGGGCCAATGAGCAGTTCTTC.

V usage is TRBV6-6 and J usage is TRBJ1-5; TRBD1 matches 8 bases. CDR3 length equals 16 residues. V lost 4 bases, J lost 3 bases, and 8 bases stayed unmatched. Per the germline V gene, CDR1 is MNHNY and CDR2 is SVGAGI (reference sequence). CDR3 DNA sequence: TGTGCCAGCAGTTCTCCCGACAGGGGAATCAATCAGCCCCAGCATTTT. Amino acid sequence: CASSSPDRGINQPQHF.

This chain connects TRBV5-1 to TRBJ2-2; TRBD2 matches 8 bases. Germline V CDR1 and CDR2: SGHRS, YFSETQ. CDR3 length equals 17 residues. J lost 5 bases, V lost 0 bases, and 9 bases had no gene match. This CDR3 reads CASSLAGSGGGTGELFF. CDR3 nucleotides: TGCGCCAGCAGCTTGGCTGGGAGCGGGGGTGGAACCGGGGAGCTGTTTTTT.

This CDR3 reads CASSLTDSSTSYEQYF. As DNA, the CDR3 is TGTGCCAGCAGCTTAACCGACAGCTCAACCTCCTACGAGCAGTACTTC. The gene calls are TRBV7-6 and TRBJ2-7; tentatively, D is TRBD1 (5 bases). Per germline, CDR1 SGHVS and CDR2 FNYEAQ. The ends were cut back, 2 bases at V and 0 bases at J, with 14 bases in the middle. This CDR3 is built from 16 residues.

The J gene is TRBJ1-2, the V gene TRBV4-1; TRBD1 aligns across 7 bases. Germline assignment: CDR1 MGHRA and CDR2 YSYEKL. The CDR3 sequence is 17 residues long. With 0 bases clipped from V and 4 bases from J, the junction kept 11 bases outside the gene matches. The CDR3 region is CASSQDYGGQVVYGYTF. The CDR3, as DNA: TGCGCCAGCAGCCAAGATTATGGCGGACAGGTCGTCTATGGCTACACCTTC.

This clone was recorded once. The chain uses TRBV21-1 and TRBJ1-1. TRBV21-1 corresponds to a pseudogene. The CDR3 length is 16 residues. CDR3 sequence: CASSKGHRGYNTEAFF. In nucleotides, the CDR3 is TGTGCCAGCAGCAAAGGGCACCGGGGGTACAACACTGAAGCTTTCTTT.